The source of this T cell receptor (beta chain) is a study of cytomegalovirus exposure and HLA in healthy donors. The PCR had 60 Vbeta and 13 Jbeta primers. The method was immunoSEQ multiplex PCR; TCRdb's version includes in-frame clones alone and lacks a portion of them. Of 120,000 to 150,000 clones listed, around four fifths are singletons. The CDR3 has 15 residues. Trimming removed 0 bases from V and 8 bases from J, with 14 bases in between. CDR1 and CDR2 from the germline V gene are LNHNV and YYDKDF (reference sequence). Study-wide results and limits: A likely sequencing artifact accounted for one observed cluster of highly shared sequence variants. In an earlier analysis, most TCR beta V segments were productive about 87% or about 30% of the time. An ancestry cluster, one associated with Asian ancestry, reportedly showed fewer N-insertions than the roughly 670-donor mean in a later analysis.

This clone was seen a few times. The antigen is unknown. The TCR originated in a boy under 10 years old in good health and CMV-seronegative. The sequenced sample was PBMCs. This chain links TRBV15 with TRBJ1-5; the D is unclear. The CDR3 reads CATSRDGMEREPQHF. CDR3 nucleotide sequence: TGTGCCACCAGCAGAGATGGCATGGAGCGTGAGCCCCAGCATTTT.